There are a few counts of the clone carrying this T cell receptor beta chain. Its antigen is not identified. Amplification of TCR beta CDR3 regions was performed using RNA transcripts as template. In the first-round RT-PCR of the TCR CDR3, the HTBI primer set was used. Each CDR3 protein gets one entry after TCRdb re-called the multiplex PCR reads with MiXCR. This sample carries more than 550,000 distinct CDR3 sequences, 15% to 20% of them seen once, and the ten largest clones take roughly a sixth. These data belong to a study of T cells in Graves' hyperthyroidism and ophthalmopathy. The ends lost 9 bases at V and 7 bases at J; junction bases unmatched: 7. CDR1 and CDR2 (germline): LNHDA, SQIVND (reference sequence). The CDR3 consists of 14 residues. Uncontrolled infections, other autoimmune diseases, pregnancy or lactation led to exclusion of patients. Overall study results and limits: Blood shared most expanded thyroid clonotypes above 0.001.

Sequenced input: blood. The sequence was collected from a man over 45 with Graves' hyperthyroidism. V usage is TRBV19 and J usage is TRBJ1-5; 12 nucleotides line up with TRBD1. CDR3 sequence (DNA): TGTGCCAGCCTCTGGGACAGGGGGCGGCAGCCCCAGCATTTT. Its protein is CASLWDRGRQPQHF.